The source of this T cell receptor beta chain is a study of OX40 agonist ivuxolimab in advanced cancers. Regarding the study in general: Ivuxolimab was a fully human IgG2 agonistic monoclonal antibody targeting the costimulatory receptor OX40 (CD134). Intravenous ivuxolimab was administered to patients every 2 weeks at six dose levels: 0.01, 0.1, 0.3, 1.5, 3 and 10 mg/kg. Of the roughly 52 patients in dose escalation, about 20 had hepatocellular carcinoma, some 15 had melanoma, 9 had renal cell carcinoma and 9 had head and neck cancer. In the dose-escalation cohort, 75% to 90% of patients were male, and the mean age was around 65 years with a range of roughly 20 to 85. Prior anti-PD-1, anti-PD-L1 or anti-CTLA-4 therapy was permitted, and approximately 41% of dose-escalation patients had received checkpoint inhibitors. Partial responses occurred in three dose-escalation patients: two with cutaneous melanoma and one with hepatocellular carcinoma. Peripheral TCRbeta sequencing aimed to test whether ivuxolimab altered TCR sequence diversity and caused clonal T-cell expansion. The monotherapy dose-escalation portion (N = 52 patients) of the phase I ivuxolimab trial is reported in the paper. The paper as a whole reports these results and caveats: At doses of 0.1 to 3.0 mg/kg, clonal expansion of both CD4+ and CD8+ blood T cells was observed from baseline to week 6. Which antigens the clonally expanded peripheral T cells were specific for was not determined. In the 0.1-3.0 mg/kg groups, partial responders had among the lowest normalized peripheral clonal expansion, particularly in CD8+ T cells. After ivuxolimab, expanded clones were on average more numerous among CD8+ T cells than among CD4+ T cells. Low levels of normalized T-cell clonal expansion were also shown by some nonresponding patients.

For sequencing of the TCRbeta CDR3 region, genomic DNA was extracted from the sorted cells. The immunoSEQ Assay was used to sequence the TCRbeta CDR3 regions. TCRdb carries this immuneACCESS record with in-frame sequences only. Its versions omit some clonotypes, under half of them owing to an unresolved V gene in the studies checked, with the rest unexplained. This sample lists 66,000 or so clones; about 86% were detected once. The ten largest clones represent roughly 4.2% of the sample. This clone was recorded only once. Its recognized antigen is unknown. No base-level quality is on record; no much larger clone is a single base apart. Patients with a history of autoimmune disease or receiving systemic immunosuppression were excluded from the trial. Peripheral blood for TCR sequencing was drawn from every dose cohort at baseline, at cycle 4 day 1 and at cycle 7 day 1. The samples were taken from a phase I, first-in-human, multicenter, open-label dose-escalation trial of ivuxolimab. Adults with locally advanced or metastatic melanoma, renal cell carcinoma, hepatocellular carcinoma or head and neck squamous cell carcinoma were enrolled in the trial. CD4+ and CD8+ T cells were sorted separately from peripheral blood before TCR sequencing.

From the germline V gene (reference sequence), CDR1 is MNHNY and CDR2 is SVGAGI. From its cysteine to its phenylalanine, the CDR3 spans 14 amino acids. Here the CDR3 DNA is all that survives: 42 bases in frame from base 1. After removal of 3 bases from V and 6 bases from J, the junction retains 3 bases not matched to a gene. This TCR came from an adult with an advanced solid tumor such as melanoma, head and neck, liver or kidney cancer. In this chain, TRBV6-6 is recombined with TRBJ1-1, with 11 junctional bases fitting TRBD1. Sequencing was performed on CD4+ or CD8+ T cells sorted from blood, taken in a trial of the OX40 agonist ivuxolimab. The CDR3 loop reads CASSYGGQGAEAFF. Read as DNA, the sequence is TGTGCCAGCAGTTATGGGGGACAGGGGGCTGAAGCTTTCTTT.